These T cell receptor beta chains were read from a single sample in a study of cytomegalovirus exposure and HLA in healthy donors. Libraries were prepared by immunoSEQ multiplex PCR; TCRdb keeps only in-frame clonotypes and omits some of them. The repertoire holds 85,000 to 120,000 clones, under 80% seen once, with roughly 3.6% in the top ten. Sequenced material: PBMCs. The receptors shown here come from a man in his 60s in good health and CMV-seronegative. CDR3s include the opening cysteine and the closing phenylalanine or tryptophan.

V	J	CDR3
TRBV4-3	TRBJ2-1	CASSRTSGYNEQFF
TRBV15	TRBJ2-3	CATSRDRVRGGEYF
TRBV2	TRBJ1-4	CASNSQGGIEKLFF
TRBV15	TRBJ1-1	CATSRLGQGGSNTEAFF
TRBV12-5	TRBJ2-7	CASGLAHPPEYEQYF
TRBV6-1	TRBJ1-2	CASSLGQFGYTF
TRBV6-5	TRBJ2-3	CASSYAYSTDTQYF
TRBV2	TRBJ1-6	CASSSTHRGDNSPLHF
TRBV10-3	TRBJ1-6	CAISEAAWDNSPLHF
TRBV2	TRBJ1-1	CASKDSLREAFF
TRBV5-6	TRBJ2-1	CASSLVGAGSEQFF
TRBV5-1	TRBJ2-7	CASKGLAGGYEQYF
TRBV19	TRBJ2-6	CASRSLRGANVLTF
TRBV27	TRBJ1-4	CASSSQGLTNEKLFF
TRBV11-2	TRBJ1-6	CASSSSPDRGKDSPLHF
TRBV20-1	TRBJ1-1	CSALRQGEAFF